The source of this T cell receptor (beta chain) is a study of CD8+ T cells in alopecia areata. The germline CDR1 and CDR2 sequences are MNHEY and SMNVEV (reference sequence). Trimming left V 5 bases short and J 3 bases short, with 8 bases between. This CDR3 spans 13 amino acids. RNA was isolated and reverse transcribed to cDNA, the sequencing template. This table comes from immunoSEQ multiplex PCR, and its TCRdb copy is limited to in-frame clones, with some not included. The sample yields under 70,000 clones, about 96% seen once. The rearrangement uses TRBV27 and TRBJ1-3; no clear D. This clonotype was sampled from a human donor with alopecia areata. The sample here was CD8+ T cells sorted from blood, taken at week 0. The CDR3 reads CASSPYGGNTIYF. DNA of the CDR3: TGTGCCAGCAGTCCCTACGGTGGAAACACCATATATTTT.